The clone carrying this T cell receptor (beta chain) was detected a few times. Its antigen is not known. This sample was included in a study of beta chain features in type 1 diabetes. Study-wide points: Significant though moderate, a shortening of TCRB CDR3s appeared in all four CD4+ subsets of Type 1 diabetes patients.

Expressed TCRB transcripts were sequenced because the isolated RNA had all been reverse transcribed beforehand. TCRdb keeps only in-frame clones here, not all; method: immunoSEQ multiplex PCR. The data show 310,000 or so clones, about a tenth seen once. The CDR3 runs 14 residues. V lost 4 bases, J lost 3 bases, and 5 bases stayed unmatched. CDR1 ENHRY and CDR2 SYGVKD come from the germline V gene. This receptor was taken from a man aged 30 to 45 with type 1 diabetes. The source material was central memory CD4+ T cells from blood. The rearrangement uses TRBV10-3 and TRBJ2-5, with 7 bases matching TRBD2. Written as DNA, the CDR3 is TGTGCCATCAGTGGGGTAGCGGGCGAAGAGACCCAGTACTTC. It is translated as CAISGVAGEETQYF.